The 17 T cell receptor beta chains in this list originate from one sample, sequenced in a study of cytomegalovirus exposure and HLA in healthy donors. PCR amplification relied on 60 Vbeta primers (plus 13 Jbeta primers). The protocol was immunoSEQ multiplex PCR, while the TCRdb copy is restricted to in-frame clones and leaves out a portion. The data contain about 180,000 clones, 80% of them singletons. The sequencing input was PBMCs. The receptors were sampled from a woman in her fifties or sixties in good health and CMV-seropositive.

The CDR3 DNA reads as TGTGCCAGCTCACACGACAGGGTAAATTCACCCCTCCACTTT. Translating it yields CASSHDRVNSPLHF. The V call is TRBV18, the J call TRBJ1-6, with TRBD1 matching over 7 bases. V trimming: 4 bases; J trimming: 7 bases; junction bases outside the gene matches: 4. This CDR3 has 14 amino acids. Germline lookup yields CDR1 KGHSH and CDR2 LQKENI.

This clone was counted between two and nine times. At one end, the junction sequence differs from germline, possibly due to a read error. This chain joins TRBV7-7 and TRBJ1-2; 9 positions agree with TRBD1. From germline, CDR1 is SSHAT and CDR2 FNYEAQ (reference sequence). This CDR3 has 15 residues. The CDR3 here is CASSLGADRGHGYTF. CDR3 nucleotide sequence: TGTGCTAGCAGCTTAGGGGCGGACAGGGGCCATGGCTACACCTTC.

The rearrangement links TRBV7-2 to TRBJ2-3, with D perhaps matching TRBD2 (6 bases). The V gene lost 6 bases and the J gene lost 0 bases, with 13 bases spanning the gap. The length of the CDR3 is 15 residues. Germline CDR1 reads SGHTA; CDR2 reads FQGNSA. The CDR3 loop reads CASRRGGISTDTQYF. In DNA form, the CDR3 reads TGTGCCAGCAGACGAGGCGGGATCAGCACAGATACGCAGTATTTT.

This chain joins TRBV2 and TRBJ2-1, with TRBD1 matching over 7 bases. With V trimmed by 6 bases and J by 9 bases, 8 bases remained unmatched. Germline-derived CDR1 and CDR2 are SNHLY and FYNNEI. The length of the CDR3 is 13 residues. The CDR3 loop is CASSPQTGSEQFF. CDR3 nucleotides: TGTGCCAGCAGCCCCCAGACAGGGAGTGAGCAGTTCTTC.

V is TRBV7-6 and J is TRBJ2-1; D is perhaps TRBD1 (5 bases). CDR3 size: 15 residues. The V end was cut by 5 bases, the J end by 3 bases, with 14 bases between. Per the germline V gene, CDR1 is SGHVS and CDR2 is FNYEAQ. The CDR3 DNA sequence: TGTGCCAGCAGCCCGGACAACCTACACTACAATGAGCAGTTCTTC. Its translation: CASSPDNLHYNEQFF.

V usage is TRBV29-1 and J usage is TRBJ2-1, with 11 positions matching TRBD1. The germline CDR1 and CDR2 sequences are SQVTM and ANQGSEA. The CDR3 spans 14 residues. J lost 6 bases, V lost 5 bases, and 6 bases had no gene match. The DNA of the CDR3 is TGCAGCGTTCGAGGGACAGGGGGTGGCAATGAGCAGTTCTTC. This codes for CSVRGTGGGNEQFF.

This clone was detected a few times. The chain links TRBV15 to TRBJ2-1; TRBD2 agrees at 7 bases. Germline values: CDR1 LNHNV, CDR2 YYDKDF (reference sequence). CDR3 length equals 13 residues. Trimming at V came to 1 base and at J to 8 bases, leaving 2 bases not matched to a gene. In DNA form, the CDR3 reads TGTGCCACCAGCAGAGGACTAGCCGATGAGCAGTTCTTC. Translated: CATSRGLADEQFF. Together with reference TRBV15 and TRBJ2-1, the CDR3 gives the full variable domain: DAMVIQNPRYQVTQFGKPVTLSCSQTLNHNVMYWYQQKSSQAPKLLFHYYDKDFNNEADTPDNFQSRRPNTSFCFLDIRSPGLGDTAMYLCATSRGLADEQFFGPGTRLTVL.

The gene calls are TRBV5-4 and TRBJ2-1; 10 nucleotides align to TRBD2. Germline lookup yields CDR1 SGHNT and CDR2 YYREEE (reference sequence). Germline trimming cut 9 bases from V and 7 bases from J; bases unmatched to any gene: 7. The CDR3 extends over 13 amino acids. The CDR3 nucleotides read TGTGCCATTCGGACTAGCGGACCAAATGAGCAGTTCTTC. It is translated as CAIRTSGPNEQFF.

The genes are TRBV10-3 and TRBJ1-2; D not resolved. CDR1 and CDR2 (germline): ENHRY, SYGVKD. The CDR3 extends over 11 amino acids. The V end was cut by 5 bases, the J end by 3 bases, with 4 bases between. CDR3: CAISQDYGYTF. The CDR3 DNA reads as TGTGCCATCAGTCAGGACTATGGCTACACCTTC.

The V and J genes are TRBV7-9 and TRBJ2-7; TRBD2 is a possible D gene (6 bases). The length of the CDR3 is 12 residues. V lost 4 bases, J lost 6 bases, and 10 bases lay in between. Germline lookup yields CDR1 SEHNR and CDR2 FQNEAQ (reference sequence). CDR3 sequence reads: CASSYPGGEQYF. CDR3 coding DNA: TGTGCCAGCAGCTACCCCGGGGGCGAGCAGTACTTC.

CDR3: CASSPGQGNEKLFF. DNA of the CDR3: TGTGCCAGCTCTCCGGGACAGGGGAATGAAAAACTGTTTTTT. The gene calls are TRBV18 and TRBJ1-4; 10 bases match TRBD1. The V and J ends lost 6 bases and 5 bases, in that order; junction bases with no gene match: 3. The CDR3 is 14 residues long. Germline CDR1 and CDR2: KGHSH and LQKENI.

The chain carries TRBV2 and TRBJ1-1, with D unresolved. Germline loops: CDR1 SNHLY, CDR2 FYNNEI. This CDR3 has 11 amino acids. Trimming took 6 bases from V and 5 from J, leaving 7 bases between them. The CDR3 protein is CASRGATEAFF. CDR3 nucleotide sequence: TGTGCCAGCAGGGGCGCAACTGAAGCTTTCTTT.

The chain has TRBV18 and TRBJ1-6, with D perhaps TRBD1 (5 bases). Germline values: CDR1 KGHSH, CDR2 LQKENI. Trimming stripped 3 bases from V and 8 bases from J, with 20 bases between. There are 17 residues in the CDR3. CDR3: CASSPRTGGSGDSPLHF. The CDR3 bases are TGTGCCAGCTCACCCCGGACGGGGGGTAGCGGGGATTCACCCCTCCACTTT.

The chain uses TRBV6-5 and TRBJ1-5; D remains ambiguous. Germline lookup yields CDR1 MNHEY and CDR2 SVGAGI. The CDR3 runs to 13 residues. Trimming took off 6 bases at V and 7 bases at J, with 13 bases between the two ends. The CDR3 is CASSPLIRQPQHF. DNA for the CDR3: TGTGCCAGCAGCCCACTGATCAGGCAGCCCCAGCATTTT.

This sequence joins TRBV5-1 and TRBJ2-5; D is possibly TRBD2 (5 bases). V was clipped by 2 bases and J by 4 bases, with 12 bases between them. The germline V gene encodes CDR1 SGHRS and CDR2 YFSETQ. CDR3 size: 14 residues. The CDR3 DNA sequence: TGCGCCAGCAGCTTACGTGGTGGGAGAGAGACCCAGTACTTC. Translated, it gives CASSLRGGRETQYF.

About this clone: One junction end disagrees with the germline gene, perhaps due to a read error. This sequence joins TRBV4-2 and TRBJ2-7; 10 bases fit TRBD1. Per germline, CDR1 LGHNA and CDR2 YNFKEQ. CDR3 length: 14 amino acids. The CDR3 spells CTSSRGQGIYEQYF. DNA for the CDR3: TGTACCAGCAGCCGGGGACAGGGGATCTACGAGCAGTACTTC.

The genes are TRBV7-3 and TRBJ2-1; 8 nucleotides agree with TRBD2. The CDR3 consists of 16 residues. Germline CDR1 and CDR2: SGHTA and FQGTGA. V trimming: 1 base; J trimming: 5 bases; junction bases outside the gene matches: 7. The CDR3 DNA reads as TGTGCCAGCAGCTTAATAACCGGGAGGGGTAACAATGAGCAGTTCTTC. Amino acids: CASSLITGRGNNEQFF.